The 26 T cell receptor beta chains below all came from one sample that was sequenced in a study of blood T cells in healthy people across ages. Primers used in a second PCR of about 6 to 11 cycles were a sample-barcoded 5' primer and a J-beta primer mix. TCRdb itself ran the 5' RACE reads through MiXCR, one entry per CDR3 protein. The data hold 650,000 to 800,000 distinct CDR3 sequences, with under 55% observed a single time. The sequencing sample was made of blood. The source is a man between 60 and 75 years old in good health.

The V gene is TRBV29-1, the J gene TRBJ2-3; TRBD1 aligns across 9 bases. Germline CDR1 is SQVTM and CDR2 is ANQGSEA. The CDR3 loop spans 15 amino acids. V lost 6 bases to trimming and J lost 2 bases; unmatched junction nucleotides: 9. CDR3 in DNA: TGCAGCGTCCTTAGGGACAGGGCAAACACAGATACGCAGTATTTT. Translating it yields CSVLRDRANTDTQYF.

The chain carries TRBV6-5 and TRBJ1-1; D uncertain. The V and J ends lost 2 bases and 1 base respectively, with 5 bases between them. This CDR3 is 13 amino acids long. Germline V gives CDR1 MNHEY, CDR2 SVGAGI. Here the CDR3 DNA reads TGTGCCAGCAGTTACAAACAGAACACTGAAGCTTTCTTT. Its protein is CASSYKQNTEAFF.

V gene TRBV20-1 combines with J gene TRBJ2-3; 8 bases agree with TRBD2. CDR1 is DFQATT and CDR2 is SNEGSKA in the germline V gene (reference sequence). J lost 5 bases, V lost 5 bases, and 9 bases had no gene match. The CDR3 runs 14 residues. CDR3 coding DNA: TGCAGTGCTGGCCGAGGGACTAGGGGAGATACGCAGTATTTT. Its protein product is CSAGRGTRGDTQYF.

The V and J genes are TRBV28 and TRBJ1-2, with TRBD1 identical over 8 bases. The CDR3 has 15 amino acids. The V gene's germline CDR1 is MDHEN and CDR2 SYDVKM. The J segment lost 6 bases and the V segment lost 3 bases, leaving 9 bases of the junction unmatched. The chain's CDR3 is CASSFLGQGSHGYTF. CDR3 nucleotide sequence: TGTGCCAGCAGTTTCCTTGGACAGGGTTCACATGGCTACACCTTC.

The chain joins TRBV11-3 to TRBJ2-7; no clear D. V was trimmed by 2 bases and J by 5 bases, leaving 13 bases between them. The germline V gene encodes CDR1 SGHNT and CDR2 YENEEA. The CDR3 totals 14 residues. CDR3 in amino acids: CASSLRNASHEQYF. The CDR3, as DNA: TGTGCCAGCAGCTTAAGGAATGCGTCCCACGAGCAGTACTTC. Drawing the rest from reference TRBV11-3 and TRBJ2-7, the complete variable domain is EAGVVQSPRYKIIEKKQPVAFWCNPISGHNTLYWYLQNLGQGPELLIRYENEEAVDDSQLPKDRFSAERLKGVDSTLKIQPAELGDSAVYLCASSLRNASHEQYFGPGTRLTVT.

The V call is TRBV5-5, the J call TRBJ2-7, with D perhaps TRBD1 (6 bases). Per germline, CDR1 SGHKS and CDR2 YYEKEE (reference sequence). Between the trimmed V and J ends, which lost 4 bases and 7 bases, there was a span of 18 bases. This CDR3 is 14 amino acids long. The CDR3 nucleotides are TGTGCCAGCAGCCCTCGGGACATTGTTGGGGAGCAGTACTTC. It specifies CASSPRDIVGEQYF. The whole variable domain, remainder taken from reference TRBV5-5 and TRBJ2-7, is DAGVTQSPTHLIKTRGQQVTLRCSPISGHKSVSWYQQVLGQGPQFIFQYYEKEERGRGNFPDRFSARQFPNYSSELNVNALLLGDSALYLCASSPRDIVGEQYFGPGTRLTVT.

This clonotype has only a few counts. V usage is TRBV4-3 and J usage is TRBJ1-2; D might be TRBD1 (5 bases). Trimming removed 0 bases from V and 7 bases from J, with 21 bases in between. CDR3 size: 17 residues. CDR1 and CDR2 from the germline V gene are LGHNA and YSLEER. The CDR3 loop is CASSQDRGPGNLGGYTF. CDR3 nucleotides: TGCGCCAGCAGCCAAGATAGGGGCCCGGGGAACCTGGGTGGCTACACCTTC.

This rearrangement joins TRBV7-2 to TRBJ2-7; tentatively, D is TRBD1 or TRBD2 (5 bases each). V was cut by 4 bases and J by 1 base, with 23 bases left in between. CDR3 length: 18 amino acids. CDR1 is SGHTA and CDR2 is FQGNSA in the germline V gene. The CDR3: CASSSRGFGGALSYEQYF. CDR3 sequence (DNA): TGTGCCAGCAGCTCCCGAGGGTTTGGGGGAGCCCTTTCCTACGAGCAGTACTTC.

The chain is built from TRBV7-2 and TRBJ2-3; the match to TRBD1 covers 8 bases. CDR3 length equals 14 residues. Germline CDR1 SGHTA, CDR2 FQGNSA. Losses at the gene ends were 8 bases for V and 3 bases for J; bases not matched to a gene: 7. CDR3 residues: CASLYTGGTDTQYF. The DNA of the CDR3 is TGTGCCAGCCTTTATACAGGGGGGACAGATACGCAGTATTTT.

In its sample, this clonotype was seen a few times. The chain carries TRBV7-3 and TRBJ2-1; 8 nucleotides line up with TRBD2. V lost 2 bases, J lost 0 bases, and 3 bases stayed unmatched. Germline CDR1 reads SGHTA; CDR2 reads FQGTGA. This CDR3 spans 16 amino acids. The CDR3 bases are TGTGCCAGCAGCTTAGAACTAGCGGCCTCCTACAATGAGCAGTTCTTC. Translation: CASSLELAASYNEQFF.

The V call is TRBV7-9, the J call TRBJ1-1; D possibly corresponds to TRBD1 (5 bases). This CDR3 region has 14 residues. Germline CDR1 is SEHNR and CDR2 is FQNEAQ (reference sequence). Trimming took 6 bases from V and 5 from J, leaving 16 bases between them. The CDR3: CASREGQGVTEAFF. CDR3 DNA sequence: TGTGCCAGCAGGGAGGGGCAGGGAGTTACTGAAGCTTTCTTT.

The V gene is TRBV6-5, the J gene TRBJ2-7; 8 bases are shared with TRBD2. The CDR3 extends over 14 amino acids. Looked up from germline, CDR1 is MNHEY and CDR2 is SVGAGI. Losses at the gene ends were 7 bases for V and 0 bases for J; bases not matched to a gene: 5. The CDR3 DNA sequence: TGTGCCAGCATCCCCAGCGGGAGCTCCTACGAGCAGTACTTC. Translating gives CASIPSGSSYEQYF.

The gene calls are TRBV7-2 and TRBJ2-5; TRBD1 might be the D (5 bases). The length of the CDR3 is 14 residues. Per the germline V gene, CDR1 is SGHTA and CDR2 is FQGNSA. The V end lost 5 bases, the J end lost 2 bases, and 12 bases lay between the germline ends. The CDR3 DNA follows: TGTGCCAGCAGCGACAGAAAAACTCAAGAGACCCAGTACTTC. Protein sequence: CASSDRKTQETQYF.

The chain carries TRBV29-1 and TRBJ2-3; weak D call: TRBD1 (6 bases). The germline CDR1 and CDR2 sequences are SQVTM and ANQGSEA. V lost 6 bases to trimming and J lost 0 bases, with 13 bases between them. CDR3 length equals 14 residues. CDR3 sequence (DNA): TGCAGCGTGGCAACAGGGTCTAGCACAGATACGCAGTATTTT. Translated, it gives CSVATGSSTDTQYF.

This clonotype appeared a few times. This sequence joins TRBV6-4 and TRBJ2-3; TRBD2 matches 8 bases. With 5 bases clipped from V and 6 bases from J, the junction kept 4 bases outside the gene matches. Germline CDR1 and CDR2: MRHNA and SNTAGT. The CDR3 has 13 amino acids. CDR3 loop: CASSRTSLDTQYF. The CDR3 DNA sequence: TGTGCCAGCAGTCGGACTAGCCTTGATACGCAGTATTTT.

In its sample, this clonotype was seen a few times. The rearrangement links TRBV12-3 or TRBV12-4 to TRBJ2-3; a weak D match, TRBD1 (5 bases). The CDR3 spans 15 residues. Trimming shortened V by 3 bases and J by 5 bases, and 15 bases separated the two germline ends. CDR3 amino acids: CASSFKGMGRDTQYF. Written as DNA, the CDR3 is TGTGCCAGCAGTTTTAAGGGGATGGGAAGAGATACGCAGTATTTT.

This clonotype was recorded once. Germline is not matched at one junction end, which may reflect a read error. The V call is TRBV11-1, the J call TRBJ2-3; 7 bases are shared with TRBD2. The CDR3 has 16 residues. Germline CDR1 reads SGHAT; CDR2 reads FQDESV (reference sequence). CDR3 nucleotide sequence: TGTGCCAGCAGGGAAGGGAGGGGTCGGGGCACAGAGACGCAGTATTTT. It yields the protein CASREGRGRGTETQYF.

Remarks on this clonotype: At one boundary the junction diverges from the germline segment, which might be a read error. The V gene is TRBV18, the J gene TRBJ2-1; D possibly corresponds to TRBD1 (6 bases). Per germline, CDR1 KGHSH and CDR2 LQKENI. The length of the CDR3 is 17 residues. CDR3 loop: CASLPQTGRGKKNEQFF. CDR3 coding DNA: TGTGCCAGCTTACCACAAACGGGCAGGGGTAAAAAGAATGAGCAGTTCTTC.

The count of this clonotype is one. CDR3 amino acids: CASTLGGGVNQPQHF. For the CDR3, the DNA is TGTGCCAGCACCCTAGGGGGAGGGGTCAATCAGCCCCAGCATTTT. The V call is TRBV6-2 or TRBV6-3, the J call TRBJ1-5; possibly TRBD1 for D (6 bases). V lost 7 bases to trimming and J lost 3 bases, with 16 bases between them. CDR1 is MNHEY, CDR2 SVGEGT, per germline. The CDR3 is 15 residues long.

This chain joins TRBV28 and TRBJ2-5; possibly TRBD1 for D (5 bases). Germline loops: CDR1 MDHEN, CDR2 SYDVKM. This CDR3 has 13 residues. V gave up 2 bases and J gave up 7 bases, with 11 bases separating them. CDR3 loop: CASSLQGSVTQYF. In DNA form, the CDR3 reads TGTGCCAGCAGTTTACAGGGAAGCGTGACCCAGTACTTC.

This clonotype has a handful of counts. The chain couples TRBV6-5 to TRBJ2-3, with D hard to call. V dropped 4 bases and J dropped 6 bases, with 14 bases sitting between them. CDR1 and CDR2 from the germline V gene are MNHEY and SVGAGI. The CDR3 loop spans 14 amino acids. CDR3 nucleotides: TGTGCCAGCAGTTCACGAACCCCGGCGGATACGCAGTATTTT. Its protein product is CASSSRTPADTQYF.

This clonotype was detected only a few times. CDR3 region: CASSETGQGYTEAFF. The CDR3 bases are TGTGCCAGCAGCGAAACTGGACAGGGCTACACTGAAGCTTTCTTT. The J gene is TRBJ1-1, the V gene TRBV13, with 8 bases that match TRBD1. Looked up from germline, CDR1 is PRHDT and CDR2 is FYEKMQ (reference sequence). The CDR3 covers 15 residues. After removal of 5 bases from V and 3 bases from J, the junction contained 8 bases not matched to a gene.

The CDR3 coding sequence is TGTGCCAGCAGCACCGGGACTACGAACACTGAAGCTTTCTTT. Protein: CASSTGTTNTEAFF. V and J are TRBV9 and TRBJ1-1; D possibly corresponds to TRBD1 (5 bases). CDR1 SGDLS and CDR2 YYNGEE come from the germline V gene. With 4 bases removed from V and 1 base from J, the gap between germline ends came to 11 bases. The CDR3 totals 14 residues.

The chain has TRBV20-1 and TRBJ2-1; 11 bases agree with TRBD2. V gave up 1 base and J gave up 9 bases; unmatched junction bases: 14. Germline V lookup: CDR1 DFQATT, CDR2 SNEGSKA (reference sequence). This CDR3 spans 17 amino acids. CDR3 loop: CSARAPLAGGILVEQFF. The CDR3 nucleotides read TGCAGTGCTAGAGCCCCCCTAGCGGGGGGTATTTTGGTTGAGCAGTTCTTC.

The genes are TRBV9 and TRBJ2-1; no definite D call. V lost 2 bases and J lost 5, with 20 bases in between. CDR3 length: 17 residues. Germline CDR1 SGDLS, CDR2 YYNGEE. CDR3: CASSVGLGLRTDNEQFF. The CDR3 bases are TGTGCCAGCAGCGTCGGGCTAGGGCTAAGAACCGACAATGAGCAGTTCTTC.

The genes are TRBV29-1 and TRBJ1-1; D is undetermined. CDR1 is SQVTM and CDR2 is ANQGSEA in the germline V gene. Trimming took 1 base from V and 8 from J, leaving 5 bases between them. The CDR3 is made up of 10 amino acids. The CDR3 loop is CSVEGGEAFF. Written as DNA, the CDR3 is TGCAGCGTTGAAGGAGGGGAAGCTTTCTTT.